The source of this TCR beta chain is a study of immune cell composition in non-small cell lung cancer. Findings of the study overall: Lung adenocarcinomas had lower top 10 clone scores and clonality than squamous tumours. About 80% of squamous and under 35% of adenocarcinoma cases had tumour-associated clones >0.5%.

In regard to this clone: Its target is unknown.

Germline V gene sequence: CDR1 SGHTA, CDR2 FQGNSA. V lost 4 bases to trimming and J lost 4 bases; unmatched junction nucleotides: 3. This CDR3 is 13 amino acids long. Sequenced by immunoSEQ multiplex PCR; TCRdb stores in-frame clones only, minus some. Among thousands of clones listed, over 60% were seen once. The sequenced material came from lung tumor tissue. This chain links TRBV7-2 with TRBJ1-1; TRBD1 agrees at 7 bases. This TCR derives from a human donor with non-small cell lung cancer. CDR3: CASSWDSLTEAFF. CDR3 in DNA: TGTGCCAGCAGCTGGGACAGCCTCACTGAAGCTTTCTTT.